The 22 T cell receptor beta chains listed next were all sequenced from one sample in a study of sequential checkpoint blockade in melanoma. TCRdb's copy holds only in-frame clones and misses some; the assay was immunoSEQ multiplex PCR. The sample includes roughly 12,000 clones, roughly 80% seen only once; the top ten take about a tenth. Treatment: randomized to nivolumab then ipilimumab (arm A) or the reverse (arm B). The starting material was CD8+ T cells sorted from blood (inferred from file names), obtained from a patient given nivolumab and ipilimumab in sequence. The source of these receptors is a human donor with melanoma.

The chain is built from TRBV27 and TRBJ2-1, with D unclear. The CDR3 runs 15 residues. The V gene's germline CDR1 is MNHEY and CDR2 SMNVEV (reference sequence). Trimming took 3 bases from V and 2 from J, leaving 11 bases between them. CDR3 DNA sequence: TGTGCCAGCAGTTTGCGGCTACCGACCTACAATGAGCAGTTCTTC. Its protein product is CASSLRLPTYNEQFF.

The CDR3 bases are TGTGCCAGCAGCTTCTTTTTAGTCACAGATACGCAGTATTTT. Translation gives CASSFFLVTDTQYF. The chain carries TRBV7-9 and TRBJ2-3, with D unresolved. CDR3 length equals 14 residues. Germline V gives CDR1 SEHNR, CDR2 FQNEAQ (reference sequence). V shed 3 bases and J shed 2 bases, with 9 bases lying between them. Full variable domain (missing parts from reference TRBV7-9 and TRBJ2-3): DTGVSQNPRHKITKRGQNVTFRCDPISEHNRLYWYRQTLGQGPEFLTYFQNEAQLEKSRLLSDRFSAERPKGSFSTLEIQRTEQGDSAMYLCASSFFLVTDTQYFGPGTRLTVL.

This chain uses TRBV29-1 with TRBJ1-2, with 7 bases aligning to TRBD1. Per the germline V gene, CDR1 is SQVTM and CDR2 is ANQGSEA. The length of the CDR3 is 13 residues. V trimming: 3 bases; J trimming: 7 bases; junction bases outside the gene matches: 8. The CDR3 reads CSVEVQGVIGYTF. CDR3 DNA sequence: TGCAGCGTTGAGGTCCAGGGGGTAATTGGCTACACCTTC.

V usage is TRBV11-2 and J usage is TRBJ2-7; tentatively, D is TRBD2 (6 bases). This CDR3 spans 14 amino acids. V lost 3 bases and J 3 bases, leaving 12 bases between the germline ends. Germline V gene lookup returns CDR1 SGHAT and CDR2 FQNNGV. The CDR3 reads CASSLGGGNYEQYF. The CDR3 DNA sequence: TGTGCCAGCAGCTTGGGTGGCGGGAACTACGAGCAGTACTTC.

V gene TRBV6-1 combines with J gene TRBJ2-7, with 8 bases identical to TRBD1. The CDR3 extends over 15 amino acids. V shed 7 bases and J 3 bases; nucleotides not matched to a gene: 11. CDR1 and CDR2 (germline): MNHNS, SASEGT. The CDR3 DNA sequence: TGTGCCAGCACCCCAGGACAGGGCCCCCTCTACGAGCAGTACTTC. Translated: CASTPGQGPLYEQYF.

The CDR3 spells CASSQYRGLNEQYF. For the CDR3, the DNA is TGTGCCAGCAGCCAATACAGGGGGCTAAACGAGCAGTACTTC. The chain carries TRBV4-2 and TRBJ2-7; 9 bases are shared with TRBD1. V lost 2 bases, J lost 5 bases, and 4 bases stayed unmatched. From germline, CDR1 is LGHNA and CDR2 YNFKEQ. CDR3 length: 14 amino acids.

This clone qualifies as medium-sized (0.01 to 0.1%). The gene calls are TRBV7-9 and TRBJ2-5; TRBD2 agrees at 12 bases. V gave up 5 bases and J gave up 4 bases; unmatched junction bases: 8. From germline, CDR1 is SEHNR and CDR2 FQNEAQ (reference sequence). This CDR3 region has 16 residues. The CDR3 region is CASSRPGLAGPETQYF. DNA of the CDR3: TGTGCCAGCAGCCGACCGGGACTAGCGGGCCCAGAGACCCAGTACTTC.

This clone has more than one count but fewer than ten. V usage is TRBV5-1 and J usage is TRBJ2-2; D perhaps matches TRBD2 (6 bases). The V gene's germline CDR1 is SGHRS and CDR2 YFSETQ. Deletions cut 0 bases from V and 6 bases from J, with 12 bases between. This CDR3 is 15 amino acids long. The CDR3 sequence is CASSLAGVSAGELFF. The CDR3 coding sequence is TGCGCCAGCAGCTTGGCGGGGGTTAGTGCCGGGGAGCTGTTTTTT.

V usage is TRBV29-1 and J usage is TRBJ2-1, with TRBD1 as a possible D gene (6 bases). Germline CDR1 and CDR2: SQVTM and ANQGSEA. The CDR3 has 15 amino acids. V shed 2 bases and J shed 8 bases, with 19 bases lying between them. The CDR3 DNA reads TGCAGCGTTGAAAGGCCGGGGACACCCATGGATGAGCAGTTCTTC. It specifies CSVERPGTPMDEQFF.

A note on this clone: Different DNA sequences within this sample yield the same CDR3. The rearrangement uses TRBV5-6 and TRBJ2-3; D unresolved. Trimming stripped 0 bases from V and 0 bases from J, with 5 bases between. Germline CDR1 and CDR2: SGHDT and YYEEEE. The CDR3 sequence is 14 residues long. DNA of the CDR3: TGTGCCAGCAGCTTGGTGTCGAGCACAGATACGCAGTATTTT. The encoded protein is CASSLVSSTDTQYF.

This chain uses TRBV4-1 with TRBJ1-2, with a tentative D call TRBD1 (6 bases). The CDR3 runs 14 residues. The V and J ends lost 4 bases and 3 bases respectively, with 12 bases between them. The germline V gene has CDR1 MGHRA and CDR2 YSYEKL. CDR3 protein: CASSPQTGYYGYTF. The CDR3 nucleotides are TGCGCCAGCAGCCCCCAGACAGGTTACTATGGCTACACCTTC.

The chain couples TRBV5-1 to TRBJ2-3; TRBD2 matches at 8 bases. The CDR3 length is 16 residues. Trimming at V came to 1 base and at J to 5 bases, leaving 9 bases not matched to a gene. Germline-derived CDR1 and CDR2 are SGHRS and YFSETQ. CDR3 sequence (DNA): TGCGCCAGCAGCTTGTACGGGAGGGCCGGGAAAGATACGCAGTATTTT. Translating it yields CASSLYGRAGKDTQYF.

V is TRBV27 and J is TRBJ2-1, with a tentative D call TRBD1 (6 bases). Trimming took 0 bases from V and 3 from J, leaving 9 bases between them. CDR3 length: 15 residues. Germline loops: CDR1 MNHEY, CDR2 SMNVEV (reference sequence). The CDR3: CASSLSGTLYNEQFF. Here the CDR3 DNA reads TGTGCCAGCAGTTTATCAGGGACACTCTACAATGAGCAGTTCTTC.

The CDR3 sequence is CASSQVRSGTGNEQFF. CDR3 nucleotides: TGCGCCAGCAGCCAAGTTCGTAGCGGGACCGGCAATGAGCAGTTCTTC. V usage is TRBV4-1 and J usage is TRBJ2-1; 8 nucleotides line up with TRBD2. Germline V gives CDR1 MGHRA, CDR2 YSYEKL. With V trimmed by 1 base and J by 6 bases, 8 bases remained unmatched. This CDR3 spans 16 amino acids.

In its sample, this clone was seen once. The V and J genes are TRBV27 and TRBJ2-7; 12 positions match TRBD2. CDR1 is MNHEY, CDR2 SMNVEV, per germline (reference sequence). Trimming took 5 bases from V and 6 from J; bases not matched to a gene: 11. The CDR3 runs 16 residues. The CDR3 region is CASSIALPGLAGEQYF. As DNA, the CDR3 is TGTGCCAGCAGTATCGCCCTACCGGGACTAGCGGGCGAGCAGTACTTC.

This sequence joins TRBV9 and TRBJ2-7; TRBD2 matches 9 bases. The CDR3 is 14 amino acids. The V gene's germline CDR1 is SGDLS and CDR2 YYNGEE. The trim removed 0 bases at V and 4 bases at J, leaving 2 bases unmatched. CDR3 bases: TGTGCCAGCAGCGTAGCCAGCGGGAGGTACGAGCAGTACTTC. This sequence encodes CASSVASGRYEQYF.

The chain uses TRBV9 and TRBJ2-5, with 9 bases identical to TRBD2. The J call is doubtful: the DNA matches TRBJ2-7 better. The CDR3 is 16 amino acids. CDR1 SGDLS and CDR2 YYNGEE come from the germline V gene. The CDR3 DNA reads TGTGCCAGCAGCGTAGAGGCCCTAGCGGGATCCTACGAGCAGTACTTC. This gives the protein CASSVEALAGSYEQYF.

This clone appeared a few times. The chain couples TRBV11-2 to TRBJ2-5; TRBD2 might be the D (6 bases). Germline assignment: CDR1 SGHAT and CDR2 FQNNGV. The CDR3 totals 15 residues. Trimming stripped 5 bases from V and 7 bases from J, with 20 bases between. CDR3 sequence reads: CASSPPGAYSGTQYF. The CDR3 DNA sequence: TGTGCCAGCAGCCCGCCGGGAGCGTACTCAGGGACCCAGTACTTC.

The chain uses TRBV7-8 and TRBJ2-7; 9 nucleotides match TRBD2. Losses at the gene ends were 0 bases for V and 3 bases for J; bases not matched to a gene: 6. The CDR3 totals 16 residues. CDR1 and CDR2 from the germline V gene are SGHVS and FQNEAQ. This chain's CDR3 is CASSLAGGRANYEQYF. CDR3 nucleotides: TGTGCCAGCAGCTTAGCGGGCGGGAGGGCAAACTACGAGCAGTACTTC.

The CDR3 sequence is CASSQGRQKFYEQYF. The DNA of the CDR3 is TGCGCCAGCAGCCAAGGTCGACAGAAGTTCTACGAGCAGTACTTC. The chain employs TRBV4-1 and TRBJ2-7; a weak D match, TRBD1 (5 bases). The V end was cut by 1 base, the J end by 3 bases, with 13 bases between. This CDR3 contains 15 residues. CDR1 is MGHRA and CDR2 is YSYEKL in the germline V gene.

The gene calls are TRBV19 and TRBJ2-3; 13 nucleotides line up with TRBD2. The CDR3 covers 18 residues. Germline CDR1 LNHDA, CDR2 SQIVND (reference sequence). V lost 5 bases to trimming and J lost 1 base; unmatched junction nucleotides: 9. The CDR3 spells CASSFGLAGVFGTDTQYF. CDR3 DNA sequence: TGTGCCAGTAGTTTTGGACTAGCGGGAGTCTTCGGCACAGATACGCAGTATTTT.

V and J are TRBV2 and TRBJ2-3, with 11 bases aligning to TRBD2. J was trimmed by 3 bases and V by 3 bases; bases with no gene match: 5. The CDR3 extends over 16 amino acids. From germline, CDR1 is SNHLY and CDR2 FYNNEI. CDR3 sequence reads: CASSDQLAGVTDTQYF. The CDR3 DNA reads TGTGCCAGCAGTGACCAACTAGCGGGAGTGACAGATACGCAGTATTTT.